The rows below give T cell receptor beta chains drawn from one sample of a study of T cell repertoires in cytomegalovirus infection. TCRdb passed the reads through MiXCR, listing each CDR3 protein once. The profile shows 300,000 to 450,000 distinct CDR3 sequences, over 15% of them singletons. Sequencing was performed on PBMCs. The source of these receptors is a human donor in good health (CMV status not recorded). Some clones in this sample may be carry-over from other donors' samples. CDR3s include the opening cysteine and the closing phenylalanine or tryptophan. A D gene is named only where the DNA matches it firmly. Rows give clone size only sometimes, using once, few, many, or a class for an expanded clone.

j_call d_call clone_size v_call cdr3_nt cdr3_aa
TRBJ1-5 - - TRBV6-6 TGTGCCAGCAGTTACTCGATCAAGGGGAATCAGCCCCAGCATTTT CASSYSIKGNQPQHF
TRBJ2-5 TRBD1 many TRBV7-9 TGTGCCAGCAGCGCCTGGGAAGGGGGCGCGGAGACCCAGTACTTC CASSAWEGGAETQYF
TRBJ2-7 TRBD2 many TRBV7-2 TGTGCCAGCAGGTCACTAGCGAAGTACGAGCAGTACTTC CASRSLAKYEQYF
TRBJ2-1 - many TRBV7-9 TGTGCCAGCAGCTTAGCAATAGGAGCGTCTAACAATGAGCAGTTCTTC CASSLAIGASNNEQFF
TRBJ2-2 - few TRBV7-2 TGTGCCAGCAGCTTAGTACCGGGGACCGGGGAGCTGTTTTTT CASSLVPGTGELFF
TRBJ2-1 - many TRBV6-2/TRBV6-3 TGTGCCAGCAGTGCCCCCTACAATGAGCAGTTCTTC CASSAPYNEQFF
TRBJ2-7 TRBD2 many TRBV7-2 TGTGCCAGCAGCTTAGGATCGGGGACTAGTTCGGGCTACGAGCAGTACTTC CASSLGSGTSSGYEQYF
TRBJ1-4 - many TRBV7-8 TGTGCCAGCAGCTTATTTGGGACGCGAACTAATGAAAAACTGTTTTTT CASSLFGTRTNEKLFF
TRBJ2-5 - once TRBV20-1 TGCAGTGCTAATATTGGCGGGGACCGACAAGAGACCCAGTACTTC CSANIGGDRQETQYF
TRBJ2-7 TRBD2 many TRBV7-6 TGTGCCAGCAGCTTTGAGCGGGAGGGCTTTAACGAGCAGTACTTC CASSFEREGFNEQYF
TRBJ1-2 - - TRBV2 TGTGCCAGCAGCCCTCGGAGAGGGAACTATGGCTACACCTTC CASSPRRGNYGYTF
TRBJ2-7 - - TRBV29-1 TGCAGCGTTGTGGTCGGTGGCCTGAGACACGAGCAGTACTTC CSVVVGGLRHEQYF
TRBJ2-5 - many TRBV7-2 TGTGCCAGCAGCCGACCGCATCCTCTCCAAGAGACCCAGTACTTC CASSRPHPLQETQYF
TRBJ1-5 - many TRBV7-2 TGTGCCAGCAGCTTAAGGGAAGGGGAGCCCCAGCATTTT CASSLREGEPQHF
TRBJ2-7 - - TRBV20-1 TGCAGTGCTAGGCCATCCGGTGCCTACGAGCAGTACTTC CSARPSGAYEQYF
TRBJ2-6 TRBD1 - TRBV7-2 TGTGCCAGCAGTTGGGACAGGGCTAGTGGTGCCAACGTTCTGTCTTTC CASSWDRASGANVLSF
TRBJ2-2 - many TRBV7-2 TGTGCCAGCGCCTGGACGGTGAACACCGGGGAGCTGTTTTTT CASAWTVNTGELFF
TRBJ2-1 TRBD1 many TRBV28 TGTGCCAGCACCACAATGAGAAGGGACAGGTACAATGAGCAGTTCTTC CASTTMRRDRYNEQFF
TRBJ2-7 - many TRBV7-2 TGTGCCAGCAGGCGGGACCGCTCCTACGAGCAGTACTTC CASRRDRSYEQYF
TRBJ1-6 - many TRBV4-1 TGCGCCAGCAGCCAAGATTGGAGAAACTATAATTCACCCCTCCACTTT CASSQDWRNYNSPLHF
TRBJ1-2 TRBD1 - TRBV5-6 TGTGCCAGCAGCGCGGAATCGACAGGGCTAGTCACGAGCTACACCTTC CASSAESTGLVTSYTF
TRBJ2-3 TRBD2 - TRBV6-2/TRBV6-3 TGTGCCAGCAAGACTAGCGGACCGGGGGATACGCAGTATTTT CASKTSGPGDTQYF
TRBJ1-6 - few TRBV27 TGTGCCAGCAGTTTTATGGGGGATAGGTCACCCCTCCACTTT CASSFMGDRSPLHF
TRBJ2-5 TRBD1 many TRBV28 TGTGCCAGCAGTTTATTGAGGGGGCAGGAGACCCAGTACTTC CASSLLRGQETQYF
TRBJ2-1 TRBD1 few TRBV12-3/TRBV12-4 TGTGCCAGCAGGGCCGGGACAGGGGTTCGAGAGCAGTTCTTC CASRAGTGVREQFF
TRBJ2-1 TRBD2 many TRBV7-2 TGTGCCAGCAGCTTTATTGGGCTAGCGGTCGGTGAGCAGTTCTTC CASSFIGLAVGEQFF
TRBJ2-1 TRBD2 few TRBV3-1 TGTGCCAGCAGCCAAGCGCTAGCGGGAGTGGATGAGCAGTTCTTC CASSQALAGVDEQFF
TRBJ2-2 - - TRBV4-3 TGCGCCAGCAGCCCCACGGGGGATCTGGGCACCGGGGAGCTGTTTTTT CASSPTGDLGTGELFF
TRBJ2-1 TRBD1 - TRBV13 TGTGCCAGCAGCTTAGGCCCCGGACAGGGGGCCTACAATGAGCAGTTCTTC CASSLGPGQGAYNEQFF
TRBJ2-5 - few TRBV19 TGTGCCAGTAGTATTCAGGGGAGGGGAGAGACCCAGTACTTC CASSIQGRGETQYF
TRBJ1-1 - few TRBV12-3/TRBV12-4 TGTGCCAGCAGGAATGGGGGAATGAACACTGAAGCTTTCTTT CASRNGGMNTEAFF
TRBJ1-3 - - TRBV6-1 TGTGCCAGCAGTGGTCAGATAGGAAACACCATATATTTT CASSGQIGNTIYF
TRBJ1-1 - few TRBV7-6 TGTGCCAGCAGCTTATCGTTTAGCACTGAAGCTTTCTTT CASSLSFSTEAFF
TRBJ1-2 - many TRBV7-2 TGTGCCAGCAGCCTTCGAACCGGGACTCACTATGGCTACACCTTC CASSLRTGTHYGYTF
TRBJ2-7 - - TRBV29-1 TGCAGCGTCCGGGTAGTTGAGCAGTACTTC CSVRVVEQYF
TRBJ2-3 TRBD1 - TRBV6-1 TGTGCCATCTCACAGGGGGTGATCGTCACAGATACGCAGTATTTT CAISQGVIVTDTQYF
TRBJ1-1 - few TRBV15 TGTGCCACCAGCAGAGATAGGGGGAGGACTGAAGCTTTCTTT CATSRDRGRTEAFF
TRBJ1-5 - few TRBV19 TGTGCCAGCGGGCATTATATTTCGGGTTTGCATCAGCCCCAGCATTTT CASGHYISGLHQPQHF
TRBJ2-1 TRBD1 many TRBV7-2 TGTGCCAGCAGCCGACAGGGTAGGGGCTCCTACAATGAGCAGTTCTTC CASSRQGRGSYNEQFF
TRBJ1-2 - - TRBV12-3/TRBV12-4 TGTGCCAGCAGAGGGCGGGGGCACTATGGCTACACCTTC CASRGRGHYGYTF
TRBJ2-3 TRBD1 few TRBV5-4 TGTGCCAGCAGCTCAAACCAGGGGGCAGATACGCAGTATTTT CASSSNQGADTQYF
TRBJ2-2 - - TRBV15 TGTGCCACCAGCCCCCGTCTCCGGTCCGCGGATGGCGGGGAGCTGTTTTTT CATSPRLRSADGGELFF
TRBJ1-1 - - TRBV7-8 TGTGCCAGCAGCTTTAACTTTAAGGCTGAAGCTTTCTTT CASSFNFKAEAFF
TRBJ1-1 TRBD1 many TRBV10-3 TGTGCCATCAGCGCACAGGGGAGAAACACTGAAGCTTTCTTT CAISAQGRNTEAFF
TRBJ2-1 TRBD2 - TRBV6-2/TRBV6-3 TGTGCCAGCAGACCTAGCGGGAGGGCCAATGAGCAGTTCTTC CASRPSGRANEQFF
TRBJ1-2 - - TRBV5-3 TGTGCCAGCAGCTTACCTACGTACGGGGAGGATGGCTACACCTTC CASSLPTYGEDGYTF
TRBJ1-2 TRBD1 - TRBV12-3/TRBV12-4 TGTGCCAGCAGCGCGTACAGGGGAGGCTACACCTTC CASSAYRGGYTF
TRBJ2-5 - - TRBV14 TGTGCCAGCAGCCAAGTATTCGGCCCGAGCAGAGAGACCCAGTACTTC CASSQVFGPSRETQYF
TRBJ1-1 - - TRBV5-1 TGCGCCAGCAGCTTGTTCGGGGGCGGCACTGAAGCTTTCTTT CASSLFGGGTEAFF
TRBJ2-3 TRBD2 - TRBV6-1 TGTGCCAGCAGGCCCGGGACTAGCGGGGTCCACACAGATACGCAGTATTTT CASRPGTSGVHTDTQYF
TRBJ1-1 - many TRBV7-8 TGTGCCAGCAGCCCCATAGTCACTGAAGCTTTCTTT CASSPIVTEAFF
TRBJ1-6 - - TRBV7-8 TGTGCCAGCAGCTTAGTTGGGGGAGGTTCACCCCTCCACTTT CASSLVGGGSPLHF
TRBJ2-2 - - TRBV5-6 TGTGCCAGCAGCTTGCGAGGGGGGTCGGGCACCGGGGAGCTGTTTTTT CASSLRGGSGTGELFF
TRBJ2-7 TRBD1 few TRBV28 TGTGCCAGCAGTTTTGGACAGGGGGGCCCCTACGAGCAGTACTTC CASSFGQGGPYEQYF